This T cell receptor beta chain was obtained from a study of T cell repertoires in cytomegalovirus infection. TCRdb re-called the reads through MiXCR, storing one row per CDR3 protein. The sample holds about a million distinct CDR3 sequences; approximately 30% are singletons and the top ten take roughly 12%. This clonotype was picked up a small number of times. The antigen is undetermined. The CDR3 runs to 14 residues. Germline V gene lookup returns CDR1 MNHNS and CDR2 SASEGT. V dropped 2 bases and J dropped 4 bases, with 11 bases sitting between them. The sample in question was cultured CD8+ T cells from PBMCs, obtained from culture after CMV antigen stimulation. The chain recombines TRBV6-1 with TRBJ1-1, with D tentatively TRBD1 (5 bases). The sequence derives from a human donor in good health (CMV status not recorded). Some clones in this sample may be carry-over from other donors' samples. As DNA, the CDR3 is TGTGCCAGCAGTGAATGGTTGGGGGGCACTGAAGCTTTCTTT. It yields the protein CASSEWLGGTEAFF.